Shown below are 28 T cell receptor beta chains from a single sample sequenced in a study of post-analysis software for immune sequencing data. Study results and caveats: Four to six TRBV segments (TRBV5-6, TRBV5-1 and TRBV20-1 among them) occurred more frequently in patients than in controls.

Included in the TCR beta cDNA libraries were unique molecular identifiers. Via MiXCR, TCRdb re-called the PCR reads, giving one row per CDR3 protein. The repertoire holds roughly 670,000 distinct CDR3 sequences, with roughly three fifths as singletons. The antigens these receptors bind are not known. What was sequenced was blood. Every receptor here comes from a girl aged 2 to 10 with multiple sclerosis.

V usage is TRBV20-1 and J usage is TRBJ2-7, with a possible D match to TRBD2 (5 bases). CDR3 length: 14 amino acids. Trimming shortened V by 5 bases and J by 3 bases, and 17 bases separated the two germline ends. Per the germline V gene, CDR1 is DFQATT and CDR2 is SNEGSKA (reference sequence). In nucleotides, the CDR3 is TGCAGTGCTCTATCGGTGGGAGCTAGCTACGAGCAGTACTTC. It specifies CSALSVGASYEQYF.

This clonotype was counted between two and nine times. The rearrangement links TRBV9 to TRBJ2-3; 9 bases fit TRBD2. V was pared by 0 bases and J by 10 bases, with 0 bases of the junction left unmatched. There are 12 residues in the CDR3. Germline V gene sequence: CDR1 SGDLS, CDR2 YYNGEE. As DNA, the CDR3 is TGTGCCAGCAGCGTAGGACTAGCGGCGCAGTATTTT. It encodes CASSVGLAAQYF.

This chain links TRBV29-1 with TRBJ2-3; 9 bases fit TRBD2. The CDR3 length is 16 residues. Trimming took 6 bases from V and 2 from J; bases not matched to a gene: 12. Germline loops: CDR1 SQVTM, CDR2 ANQGSEA. In DNA form, the CDR3 reads TGCAGCGTGTCCAGCGGGAGGCCCCCTTACACAGATACGCAGTATTTT. Its protein product is CSVSSGRPPYTDTQYF.

This clonotype was recorded once. The gene calls are TRBV5-1 and TRBJ2-3; the D gene is possibly TRBD2 (6 bases). Trimming took 5 bases from V and 4 from J, leaving 11 bases between them. The CDR3 extends over 13 amino acids. The germline V gene has CDR1 SGHRS and CDR2 YFSETQ. The DNA of the CDR3 is TGCGCCAGCAGGGACGGGAGTCCAGATACGCAGTATTTT. Residues: CASRDGSPDTQYF.

J is TRBJ2-7 and V is TRBV29-1; D is possibly TRBD1 (5 bases). TRBJ2-5 explains the end of the DNA better; the J call may be wrong. Germline V CDR1 and CDR2: SQVTM, ANQGSEA. The CDR3 has 14 amino acids. CDR3 amino acids: CSVEMMETVETQYF. The DNA of the CDR3 is TGCAGCGTTGAAATGATGGAGACAGTAGAGACCCAGTACTTC.

The V gene is TRBV7-2, the J gene TRBJ2-3, with D uncertain. V lost 1 base and J 3 bases, leaving 11 bases between the germline ends. The CDR3 spans 15 residues. The germline CDR1 and CDR2 sequences are SGHTA and FQGNSA. The CDR3 bases are TGTGCCAGCAGCTTAGTCCAGTTCCCTACAGATACGCAGTATTTT. It encodes CASSLVQFPTDTQYF.

The chain carries TRBV4-1 and TRBJ2-1; D unclear. Looked up from germline, CDR1 is MGHRA and CDR2 is YSYEKL. The length of the CDR3 is 14 residues. V lost 4 bases and J 7 bases, leaving 14 bases between the germline ends. This CDR3 reads CASSLLLTGNEQFF. The CDR3 nucleotides are TGCGCCAGCAGCCTATTACTGACGGGTAATGAGCAGTTCTTC.

V usage is TRBV20-1 and J usage is TRBJ2-1; D not certain. This CDR3 comprises 14 residues. V lost 6 bases, J lost 6 bases, and 18 bases lay in between. Germline V gene sequence: CDR1 DFQATT, CDR2 SNEGSKA (reference sequence). For the CDR3, the DNA is TGCAGTGCACCTCATGTAAACGGCGCCAATGAGCAGTTCTTC. Its protein is CSAPHVNGANEQFF.

This clonotype was detected only a few times. The chain's CDR3 is CASSPGGSTGAKNIQYF. The CDR3 nucleotides are TGCGCCAGCAGCCCTGGGGGGTCGACTGGAGCCAAAAACATTCAGTACTTC. The V and J genes are TRBV4-1 and TRBJ2-4; the D gene is possibly TRBD2 (6 bases). CDR3 length: 17 amino acids. From germline, CDR1 is MGHRA and CDR2 YSYEKL. V lost 4 bases and J 0 bases, leaving 16 bases between the germline ends.

This clonotype was found once. The chain couples TRBV20-1 to TRBJ2-4; D perhaps matches TRBD2 (7 bases). This CDR3 contains 16 residues. Germline assignment: CDR1 DFQATT and CDR2 SNEGSKA (reference sequence). V was trimmed by 3 bases and J by 2 bases, leaving 17 bases between them. This CDR3 is CSARFWGGASKNIQYF. The CDR3 DNA is TGCAGTGCTAGGTTTTGGGGGGGGGCGTCCAAAAACATTCAGTACTTC.

The chain combines TRBV30 with TRBJ2-3; D unresolved. The CDR3 sequence is 13 residues long. Germline V lookup: CDR1 GTSNPN, CDR2 SVGIG (reference sequence). V shed 8 bases and J shed 1 base, with 13 bases lying between them. CDR3 sequence reads: CASRTTRTDTQYF. The CDR3 DNA is TGTGCCAGCAGGACGACCCGCACAGATACGCAGTATTTT.

V usage is TRBV9 and J usage is TRBJ2-1; TRBD2 matches at 9 bases. CDR1 is SGDLS and CDR2 is YYNGEE in the germline V gene. The CDR3 sequence is 15 residues long. The V segment lost 2 bases and the J segment 9 bases; nucleotides outside the gene matches: 9. The CDR3 protein is CASSVAGGAFGEQFF. CDR3 bases: TGTGCCAGCAGCGTGGCGGGAGGGGCATTTGGTGAGCAGTTCTTC.

This clonotype was observed a handful of times. The chain couples TRBV25-1 to TRBJ1-1; D possibly corresponds to TRBD1 (6 bases). Germline V gives CDR1 MGHDK, CDR2 SYGVNS. The CDR3 runs to 12 residues. Trimming pared 8 bases from V and 6 bases from J, leaving 13 bases between. For the CDR3, the DNA is TGTGCCAGCCGGGCGGACAGAGCTGAAGCTTTCTTT. Residues: CASRADRAEAFF.

The V gene is TRBV4-1, the J gene TRBJ2-7; a possible D gene is TRBD1 (6 bases). CDR3 length: 14 residues. The germline CDR1 and CDR2 sequences are MGHRA and YSYEKL. Trimming cost V 3 bases and J 3 bases, with 12 bases left between them. The chain's CDR3 is CASSQTMDSYEQYF. The CDR3 region has the DNA TGCGCCAGCAGCCAGACCATGGACAGCTACGAGCAGTACTTC.

This clonotype was seen many times. The J gene is TRBJ2-5, the V gene TRBV15; TRBD2 matches 8 bases. CDR3 length: 14 residues. The V gene end was trimmed by 4 bases and the J gene end by 6 bases; junction bases not matched to a gene: 7. Germline V gene lookup returns CDR1 LNHNV and CDR2 YYDKDF (reference sequence). CDR3: CATSIPGLVKTQYF. CDR3 in DNA: TGTGCCACCAGCATACCGGGACTAGTGAAGACCCAGTACTTC.

The V and J genes are TRBV10-3 and TRBJ2-7; TRBD1 aligns across 7 bases. CDR3 length equals 15 residues. Germline CDR1 and CDR2: ENHRY and SYGVKD. J was trimmed by 0 bases and V by 4 bases; bases with no gene match: 6. The CDR3 here is CAISVGDRGSYEQYF. The CDR3 bases are TGTGCCATCAGTGTGGGGGACAGAGGCTCCTACGAGCAGTACTTC.

The chain uses TRBV7-9 and TRBJ2-1; 8 positions agree with TRBD2. With 5 bases clipped from V and 4 bases from J, the junction kept 4 bases outside the gene matches. Germline V gene sequence: CDR1 SEHNR, CDR2 FQNEAQ (reference sequence). This CDR3 is 14 amino acids long. The CDR3: CASSHIAGYNEQFF. CDR3 bases: TGTGCCAGCAGCCACATAGCGGGATACAATGAGCAGTTCTTC. Based on the CDR3 plus reference TRBV7-9 and TRBJ2-1, the full variable domain is DTGVSQNPRHKITKRGQNVTFRCDPISEHNRLYWYRQTLGQGPEFLTYFQNEAQLEKSRLLSDRFSAERPKGSFSTLEIQRTEQGDSAMYLCASSHIAGYNEQFFGPGTRLTVL.

To note about this clonotype: Its ends do not fully match the called genes, so a read error is possible. The chain employs TRBV5-1 and TRBJ1-2; D not certain. The CDR3 totals 14 residues. Looked up from germline, CDR1 is SGHRS and CDR2 is YFSETQ. CDR3 coding DNA: TGCGCCAGCAGCTCGGACGGAGCTAACTGTGGCTACACCTTC. Its translation is CASSSDGANCGYTF.

This clonotype occurred a few times. V and J are TRBV6-1 and TRBJ2-5; 9 bases align to TRBD1. The V segment lost 3 bases and the J segment 5 bases; nucleotides outside the gene matches: 7. CDR3 length equals 15 residues. The germline V gene encodes CDR1 MNHNS and CDR2 SASEGT. CDR3 DNA: TGTGCCAGCAGTGATGGGACAGGGATCGGGGAGACCCAGTACTTC. Its protein product is CASSDGTGIGETQYF.

This clonotype occurred once. The chain recombines TRBV12-3 or TRBV12-4 with TRBJ1-5; 8 bases align to TRBD1. This CDR3 is 14 amino acids long. With V trimmed by 6 bases and J by 2 bases, 3 bases remained unmatched. The CDR3 coding sequence is TGTGCCAGCAGCAGGGGGCGAGGCAATCAGCCCCAGCATTTT. This translates into CASSRGRGNQPQHF.

Many counts were recorded for this clonotype. The chain links TRBV30 to TRBJ2-7; 11 bases map to TRBD1. V lost 1 base, J lost 4 bases, and 3 bases stayed unmatched. Per germline, CDR1 GTSNPN and CDR2 SVGIG (reference sequence). The CDR3 runs 14 residues. The CDR3 loop is CAWSGTGGFYEQYF. In DNA, the CDR3 is TGTGCCTGGAGTGGGACAGGGGGCTTTTACGAGCAGTACTTC.

There are a few counts of this clonotype. V gene TRBV7-2 combines with J gene TRBJ2-1; D remains unclear. This CDR3 region has 17 residues. The germline V gene encodes CDR1 SGHTA and CDR2 FQGNSA. V was pared by 4 bases and J by 0 bases, with 16 bases between. The CDR3 sequence is CASSSDTPTGSYNEQFF. The CDR3 DNA is TGTGCCAGCAGCTCAGACACTCCCACCGGCTCCTACAATGAGCAGTTCTTC.

This clonotype was detected ten times or more. The chain recombines TRBV6-2 or TRBV6-3 with TRBJ2-1; possibly TRBD2 for D (6 bases). The CDR3 runs to 16 residues. Germline V gene lookup returns CDR1 MNHEY and CDR2 SVGEGT. Trimming stripped 7 bases from V and 0 bases from J, with 16 bases between. The CDR3 DNA sequence: TGTGCCAGCACCCTACTCGGGGGACCCTCCTACAATGAGCAGTTCTTC. Translated, it gives CASTLLGGPSYNEQFF.

The chain recombines TRBV27 with TRBJ1-2; D ambiguous. Trimming left V 3 bases short and J 4 bases short, with 9 bases between. This CDR3 has 13 residues. The germline CDR1 and CDR2 sequences are MNHEY and SMNVEV (reference sequence). The CDR3 loop is CASSLNFGYGYTF. CDR3 nucleotide sequence: TGTGCCAGCAGTTTGAATTTTGGCTATGGCTACACCTTC.

This clonotype was seen at least ten times. Here the CDR3 DNA reads TGTGCCAGCAGCGCCCTTGGGGTTGGCTACACCTTC. Translated, it gives CASSALGVGYTF. The chain uses TRBV9 and TRBJ1-2; D call uncertain. There are 12 residues in the CDR3. Trimming took off 3 bases at V and 7 bases at J, with 10 bases between the two ends. CDR1 is SGDLS, CDR2 YYNGEE, per germline.

The chain couples TRBV20-1 to TRBJ2-7, with 11 bases lining up with TRBD1. This CDR3 is 16 amino acids long. V was pared by 3 bases and J by 6 bases, with 13 bases of the junction left unmatched. CDR1 is DFQATT and CDR2 is SNEGSKA in the germline V gene (reference sequence). The CDR3 region has the DNA TGCAGTGCTAGCGCCCCTAGTAGGACAGGGGGCGCCGAGCAGTACTTC. Residues: CSASAPSRTGGAEQYF.

V is TRBV20-1 and J is TRBJ2-3; tentative D call: TRBD2 (6 bases). There are 15 residues in the CDR3. Germline V gene lookup returns CDR1 DFQATT and CDR2 SNEGSKA (reference sequence). The V gene lost 6 bases and the J gene lost 5 bases, with 21 bases spanning the gap. The CDR3 here is CSAKDRGEVGDTQYF. CDR3 bases: TGCAGTGCCAAAGATCGCGGGGAGGTCGGAGATACGCAGTATTTT.

The chain employs TRBV20-1 and TRBJ2-1; D possibly corresponds to TRBD2 (5 bases). V was shortened by 1 base and J by 1 base, with 14 bases between the two germline ends. CDR1 is DFQATT and CDR2 is SNEGSKA in the germline V gene (reference sequence). CDR3 size: 16 residues. The CDR3 bases are TGCAGTGCTAGAGGTCGGCGACGGGGATCCTACAATGAGCAGTTCTTC. The encoded protein is CSARGRRRGSYNEQFF.